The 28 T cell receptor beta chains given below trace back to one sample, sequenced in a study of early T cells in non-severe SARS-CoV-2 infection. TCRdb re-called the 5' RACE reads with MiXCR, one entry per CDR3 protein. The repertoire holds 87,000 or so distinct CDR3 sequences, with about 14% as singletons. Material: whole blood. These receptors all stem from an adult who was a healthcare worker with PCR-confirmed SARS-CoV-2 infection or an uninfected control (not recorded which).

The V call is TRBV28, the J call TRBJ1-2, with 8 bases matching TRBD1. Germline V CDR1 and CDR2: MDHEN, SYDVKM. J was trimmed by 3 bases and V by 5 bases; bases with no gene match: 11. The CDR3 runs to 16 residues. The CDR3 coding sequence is TGTGCCAGCAGTCCTCACGGACAGGGCCATTACTATGGCTACACCTTC. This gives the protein CASSPHGQGHYYGYTF.

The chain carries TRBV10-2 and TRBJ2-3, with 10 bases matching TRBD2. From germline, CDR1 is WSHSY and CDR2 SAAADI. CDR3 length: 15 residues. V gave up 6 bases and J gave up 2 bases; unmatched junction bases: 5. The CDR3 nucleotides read TGCGCCAGCAGCGGTCTAGCGGGGGCCACAGATACGCAGTATTTT. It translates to CASSGLAGATDTQYF.

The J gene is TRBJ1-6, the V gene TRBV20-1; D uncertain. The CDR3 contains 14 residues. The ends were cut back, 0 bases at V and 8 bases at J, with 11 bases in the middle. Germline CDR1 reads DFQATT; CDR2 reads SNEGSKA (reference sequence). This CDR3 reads CSARDLTIDSPLHF. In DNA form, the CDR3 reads TGCAGTGCTAGAGATCTGACAATCGATTCACCCCTCCACTTT.

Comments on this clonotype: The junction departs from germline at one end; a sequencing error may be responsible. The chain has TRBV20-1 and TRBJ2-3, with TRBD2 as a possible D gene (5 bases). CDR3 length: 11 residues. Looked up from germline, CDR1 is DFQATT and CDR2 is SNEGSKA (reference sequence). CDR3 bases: TGCAGTGCAGGAGGCACCGATACGCAGTATTTT. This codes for CSAGGTDTQYF.

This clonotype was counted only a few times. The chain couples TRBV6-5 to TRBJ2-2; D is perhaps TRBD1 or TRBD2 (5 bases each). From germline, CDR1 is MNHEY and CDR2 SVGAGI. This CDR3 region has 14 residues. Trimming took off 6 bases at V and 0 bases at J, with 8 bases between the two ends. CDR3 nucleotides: TGTGCCAGCAGGGGGGTCGCGAACACCGGGGAGCTGTTTTTT. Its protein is CASRGVANTGELFF.

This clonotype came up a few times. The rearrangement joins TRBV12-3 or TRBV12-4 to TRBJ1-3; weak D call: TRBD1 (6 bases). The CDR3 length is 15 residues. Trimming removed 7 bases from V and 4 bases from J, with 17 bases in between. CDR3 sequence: CASIRGQGSGNTIYF. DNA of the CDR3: TGTGCCAGCATCAGGGGTCAAGGGTCCGGAAACACCATATATTTT.

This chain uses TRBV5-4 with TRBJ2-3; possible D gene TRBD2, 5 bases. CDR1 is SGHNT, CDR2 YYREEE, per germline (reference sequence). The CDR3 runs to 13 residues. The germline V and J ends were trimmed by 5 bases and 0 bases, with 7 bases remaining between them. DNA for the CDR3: TGTGCCAGCAGGACTACCAGCACAGATACGCAGTATTTT. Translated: CASRTTSTDTQYF.

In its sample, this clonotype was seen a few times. The CDR3 DNA follows: TGCAGCGTTGAAGCTACAGGGGGCTACGAGCAGTACTTC. Protein sequence: CSVEATGGYEQYF. The J gene is TRBJ2-7, the V gene TRBV29-1, with 8 bases aligning to TRBD1. Unmatched junction bases numbered 2, after V lost 1 base and J lost 3 bases. Germline V gives CDR1 SQVTM, CDR2 ANQGSEA. This CDR3 has 13 residues.

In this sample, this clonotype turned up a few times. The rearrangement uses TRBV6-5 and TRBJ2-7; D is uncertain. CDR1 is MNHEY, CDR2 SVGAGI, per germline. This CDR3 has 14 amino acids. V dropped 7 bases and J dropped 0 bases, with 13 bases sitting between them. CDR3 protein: CASKSPGPSYEQYF. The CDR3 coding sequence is TGTGCCAGCAAATCCCCCGGGCCCTCCTACGAGCAGTACTTC.

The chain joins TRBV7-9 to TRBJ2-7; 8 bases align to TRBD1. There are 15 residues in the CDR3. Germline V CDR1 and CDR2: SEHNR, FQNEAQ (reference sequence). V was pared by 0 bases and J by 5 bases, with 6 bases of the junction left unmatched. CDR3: CASSLARTGRHEQYF. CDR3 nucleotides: TGTGCCAGCAGCTTAGCGAGGACAGGGCGCCACGAGCAGTACTTC.

In nucleotides, the CDR3 is TGTGCCAGCAGCCGAACAGGACTAGCGGGGAACACCGGGGAGCTGTTTTTT. As protein: CASSRTGLAGNTGELFF. The chain couples TRBV11-2 to TRBJ2-2; 11 bases are a match to TRBD2. CDR1 SGHAT and CDR2 FQNNGV come from the germline V gene. This CDR3 is built from 17 residues. The V and J ends lost 5 bases and 1 base, in that order; junction bases with no gene match: 6.

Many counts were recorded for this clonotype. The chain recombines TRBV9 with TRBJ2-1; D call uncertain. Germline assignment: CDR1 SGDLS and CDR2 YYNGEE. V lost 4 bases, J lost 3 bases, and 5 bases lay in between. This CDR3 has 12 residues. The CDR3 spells CASSPDYNEQFF. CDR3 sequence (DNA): TGTGCCAGCAGCCCCGACTACAATGAGCAGTTCTTC.

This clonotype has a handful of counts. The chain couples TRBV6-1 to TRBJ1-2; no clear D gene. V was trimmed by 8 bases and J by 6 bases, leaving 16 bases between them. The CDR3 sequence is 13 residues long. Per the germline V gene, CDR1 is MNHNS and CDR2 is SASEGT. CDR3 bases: TGTGCCAGCGAGCTGGATTGGCAGGATGGCTACACCTTC. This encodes CASELDWQDGYTF.

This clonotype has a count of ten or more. CDR3 sequence: CASSPWGAGDSYNEQFF. Here the CDR3 DNA reads TGTGCCAGCAGTCCCTGGGGGGCGGGGGACTCCTACAATGAGCAGTTCTTC. The gene calls are TRBV27 and TRBJ2-1; TRBD2 is a possible D gene (7 bases). Trimming pared 5 bases from V and 0 bases from J, leaving 17 bases between. Germline V gives CDR1 MNHEY, CDR2 SMNVEV (reference sequence). This CDR3 spans 17 amino acids.

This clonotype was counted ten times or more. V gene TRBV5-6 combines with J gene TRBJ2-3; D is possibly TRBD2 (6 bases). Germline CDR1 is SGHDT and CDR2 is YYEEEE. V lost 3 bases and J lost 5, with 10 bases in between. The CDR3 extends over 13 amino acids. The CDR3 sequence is CASSSGGRDTQYF. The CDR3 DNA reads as TGTGCCAGCAGCTCCGGGGGTCGAGATACGCAGTATTTT.

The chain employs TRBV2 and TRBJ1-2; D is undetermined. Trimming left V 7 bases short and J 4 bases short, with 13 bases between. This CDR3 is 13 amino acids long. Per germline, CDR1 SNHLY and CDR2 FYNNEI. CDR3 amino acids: CASTSGSFYGYTF. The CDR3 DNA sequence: TGTGCCAGCACTTCCGGATCTTTCTATGGCTACACCTTC.

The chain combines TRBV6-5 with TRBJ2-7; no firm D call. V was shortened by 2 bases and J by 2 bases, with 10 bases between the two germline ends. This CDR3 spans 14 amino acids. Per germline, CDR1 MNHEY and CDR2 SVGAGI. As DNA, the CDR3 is TGTGCCAGCAGTTACACGTCAGGTCCCTACGAGCAGTACTTC. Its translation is CASSYTSGPYEQYF.

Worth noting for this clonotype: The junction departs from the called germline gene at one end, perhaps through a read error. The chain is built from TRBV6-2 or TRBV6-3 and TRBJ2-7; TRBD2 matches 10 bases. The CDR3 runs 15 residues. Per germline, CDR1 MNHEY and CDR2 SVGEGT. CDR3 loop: CDSSLASGGINEQYF. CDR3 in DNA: TGTGACAGCAGCCTGGCTAGCGGGGGTATCAACGAGCAGTACTTC.

The CDR3 DNA sequence: TGCGCCAGCAGCCCGGACGAGGGGGTGGGCACTGAAGCTTTCTTT. Translating it yields CASSPDEGVGTEAFF. The chain couples TRBV4-3 to TRBJ1-1; the D gene is possibly TRBD1 (6 bases). CDR1 LGHNA and CDR2 YSLEER come from the germline V gene. The CDR3 totals 15 residues. V was trimmed by 4 bases and J by 4 bases, leaving 16 bases between them.

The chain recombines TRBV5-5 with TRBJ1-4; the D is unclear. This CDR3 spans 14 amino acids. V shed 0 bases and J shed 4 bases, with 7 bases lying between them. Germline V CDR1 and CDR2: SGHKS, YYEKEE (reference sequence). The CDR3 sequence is CASSLGQINEKLFF. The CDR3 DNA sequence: TGTGCCAGCAGCTTGGGGCAAATTAATGAAAAACTGTTTTTT. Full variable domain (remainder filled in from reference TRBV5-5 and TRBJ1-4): DAGVTQSPTHLIKTRGQQVTLRCSPISGHKSVSWYQQVLGQGPQFIFQYYEKEERGRGNFPDRFSARQFPNYSSELNVNALLLGDSALYLCASSLGQINEKLFFGSGTQLSVL.

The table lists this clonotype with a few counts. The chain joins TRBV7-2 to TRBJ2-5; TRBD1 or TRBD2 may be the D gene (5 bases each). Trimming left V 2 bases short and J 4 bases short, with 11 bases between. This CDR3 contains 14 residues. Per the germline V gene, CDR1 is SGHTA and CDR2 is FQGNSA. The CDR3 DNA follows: TGTGCCAGCAGCTTATCGAGGGGCCGAGAGACCCAGTACTTC. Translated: CASSLSRGRETQYF.

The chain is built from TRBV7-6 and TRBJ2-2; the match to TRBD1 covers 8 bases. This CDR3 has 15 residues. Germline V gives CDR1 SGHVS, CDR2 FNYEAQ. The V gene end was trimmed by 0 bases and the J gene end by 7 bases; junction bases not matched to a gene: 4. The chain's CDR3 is CASSLAGQGSGELFF. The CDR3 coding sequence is TGTGCCAGCAGCTTAGCCGGACAGGGTAGCGGGGAGCTGTTTTTT.

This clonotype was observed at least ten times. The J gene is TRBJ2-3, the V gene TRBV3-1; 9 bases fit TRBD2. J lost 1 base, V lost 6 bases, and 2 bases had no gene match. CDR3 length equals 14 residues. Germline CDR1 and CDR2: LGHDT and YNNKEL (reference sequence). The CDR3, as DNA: TGTGCCAGCAGGCGGACTAGCGGCACAGATACGCAGTATTTT. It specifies CASRRTSGTDTQYF.

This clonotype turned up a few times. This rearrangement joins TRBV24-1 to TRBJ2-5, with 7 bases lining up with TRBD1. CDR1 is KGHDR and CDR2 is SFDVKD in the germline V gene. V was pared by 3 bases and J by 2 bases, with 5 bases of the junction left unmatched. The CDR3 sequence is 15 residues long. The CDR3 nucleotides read TGTGCCACCAGTGATCCCCAGGGACAGCAAGAGACCCAGTACTTC. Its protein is CATSDPQGQQETQYF.

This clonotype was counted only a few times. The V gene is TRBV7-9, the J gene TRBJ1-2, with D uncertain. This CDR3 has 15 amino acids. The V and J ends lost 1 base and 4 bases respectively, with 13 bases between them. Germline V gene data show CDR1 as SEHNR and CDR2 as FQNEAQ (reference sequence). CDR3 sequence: CASSLEARSLYGYTF. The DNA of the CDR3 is TGTGCCAGCAGCTTAGAGGCCCGCAGTCTCTATGGCTACACCTTC. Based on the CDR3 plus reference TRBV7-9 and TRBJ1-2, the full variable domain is DTGVSQNPRHKITKRGQNVTFRCDPISEHNRLYWYRQTLGQGPEFLTYFQNEAQLEKSRLLSDRFSAERPKGSFSTLEIQRTEQGDSAMYLCASSLEARSLYGYTFGSGTRLTVV.

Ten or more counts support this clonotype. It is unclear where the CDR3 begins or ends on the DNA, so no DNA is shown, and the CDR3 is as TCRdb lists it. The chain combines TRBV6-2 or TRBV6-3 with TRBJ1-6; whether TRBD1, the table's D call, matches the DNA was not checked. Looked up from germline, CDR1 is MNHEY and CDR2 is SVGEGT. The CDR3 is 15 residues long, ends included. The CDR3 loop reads CATSFGAGDNSPLHF.

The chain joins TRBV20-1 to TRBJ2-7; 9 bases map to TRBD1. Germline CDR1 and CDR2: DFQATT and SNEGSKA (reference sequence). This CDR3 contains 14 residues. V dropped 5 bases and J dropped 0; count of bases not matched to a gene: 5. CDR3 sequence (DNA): TGCAGTGCTGCCGACAGGGGGATCTCCTACGAGCAGTACTTC. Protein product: CSAADRGISYEQYF.

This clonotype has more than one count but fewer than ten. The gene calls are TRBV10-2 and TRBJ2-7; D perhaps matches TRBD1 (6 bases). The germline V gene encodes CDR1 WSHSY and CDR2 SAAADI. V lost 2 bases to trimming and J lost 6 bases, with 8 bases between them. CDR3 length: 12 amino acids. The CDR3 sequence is CASSESRGEQYF. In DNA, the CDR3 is TGCGCCAGCAGTGAGAGCAGGGGCGAGCAGTACTTC.